The rows below give T cell receptor beta chains drawn from one sample of a study of T cell responses to AZD1222 COVID-19 vaccine. Generated by immunoSEQ multiplex PCR, the TCRdb table keeps only in-frame clones and is missing some. The sample shows about 130,000 clones, approximately 85% of them seen only once. Sequenced here: peripheral blood, sampled 28 days after the second dose of the MenACWY control vaccine. The receptors were sampled from an adult who received the MenACWY meningococcal vaccine as a control. Both conserved end residues are part of each CDR3. D genes are given only for firm matches. Only part of the rows carry a size: once, few, many, or a class if the clone is expanded.

d_gene	v_gene	abundance	j_gene	CDR3aa	CDR3nt
.	TRBV12-3/TRBV12-4	once	TRBJ1-1	CASSQLFRTEAFF	TGTGCCAGCAGCCAACTTTTTCGCACTGAAGCTTTCTTT
TRBD1	TRBV10-3	.	TRBJ1-3	CAIKPTGGRNTIYF	TGTGCCATCAAGCCAACAGGGGGTCGAAACACCATATATTTT
.	TRBV19	.	TRBJ1-2	CASSIEARSYILPGYTF	TGTGCCAGTAGTATAGAGGCCCGCTCTTATATCCTTCCTGGCTACACCTTC
TRBD2	TRBV6-5	.	TRBJ2-7	CASSSIAGVTSYEQYF	TGTGCCAGCAGTTCTATAGCGGGAGTCACCTCCTACGAGCAGTACTTC
.	TRBV7-7	.	TRBJ2-3	CASSSRPRSTQYF	TGTGCTAGCAGCTCCCGGCCTAGATCTACGCAGTATTTT
.	TRBV7-9	few	TRBJ2-3	CASSSLLEAQYF	TGTGCCAGCAGCTCCTTACTAGAAGCGCAGTATTTT
.	TRBV27	.	TRBJ1-6	CASSFYPPTGSNSPLHF	TGTGCCAGCAGTTTCTACCCCCCCACAGGGAGTAATTCACCCCTCCACTTT
.	TRBV30	once	TRBJ2-3	CAWSVLQDTQYF	TGTGCCTGGAGTGTACTTCAAGATACGCAGTATTTT
TRBD2	TRBV24-1	.	TRBJ2-5	CATSETRAGAQETQYF	TGTGCCACCAGTGAAACCAGAGCGGGAGCCCAAGAGACCCAGTACTTC
.	TRBV27	.	TRBJ2-5	CASGLFGTQYF	TGTGCCAGCGGATTATTCGGGACCCAGTACTTC
.	TRBV9	.	TRBJ1-6	CASSGEQGGYSPLHF	TGTGCCAGCAGCGGAGAACAGGGTGGTTATTCACCCCTCCACTTT
.	TRBV5-6	.	TRBJ1-1	CASSSVTEAFF	TGTGCCAGCAGCTCGGTTACTGAAGCTTTCTTT
.	TRBV7-2	.	TRBJ2-1	CASSFGLNEQFF	TGTGCCAGCAGCTTTGGTTTGAATGAGCAGTTCTTC
.	TRBV5-1	.	TRBJ1-2	CASSLGDMGRWNYGYTF	TGCGCCAGCAGCTTGGGTGATATGGGGAGGTGGAACTATGGCTACACCTTC
TRBD1	TRBV18	.	TRBJ2-2	CASSARQGPTGGELFF	TGTGCCAGCTCAGCACGACAGGGTCCAACCGGCGGGGAGCTGTTTTTT
.	TRBV15	.	TRBJ2-1	CATSRDRAQSNEQFF	TGTGCCACCAGCAGAGACCGGGCCCAAAGCAATGAGCAGTTCTTC
.	TRBV5-1	.	TRBJ1-5	CASSLDGGAELPQHF	TGCGCCAGCAGCTTGGATGGTGGGGCTGAACTGCCCCAGCATTTT
.	TRBV7-9	.	TRBJ2-4	CASSLRPENIQYF	TGTGCCAGCAGCCTGAGACCTGAAAACATTCAGTACTTC
.	TRBV19	.	TRBJ1-1	CASSSRDNTEAFF	TGTGCCAGTAGTTCCCGGGACAATACTGAAGCTTTCTTT
.	TRBV6-5	.	TRBJ1-1	CASRYDSRAEAFF	TGTGCCAGCAGGTACGACAGTCGGGCTGAAGCTTTCTTT
.	TRBV27	.	TRBJ2-2	CASSFIGVPNTGELFF	TGTGCCAGCAGTTTTATAGGGGTCCCGAACACCGGGGAGCTGTTTTTT
TRBD1	TRBV6-2/TRBV6-3	.	TRBJ1-5	CASSLTGNQPQHF	TGTGCCAGCAGCTTGACAGGGAATCAGCCCCAGCATTTT
TRBD2	TRBV19	.	TRBJ2-7	CASSPSGTGAYEQYF	TGTGCCAGTAGTCCTAGCGGGACTGGAGCCTACGAGCAGTACTTC
.	TRBV18	.	TRBJ2-2	CASSPPFRSTNTGELFF	TGTGCCAGCTCACCACCATTCAGGAGTACGAACACCGGGGAGCTGTTTTTT
.	TRBV2	.	TRBJ2-5	CASPSDRGPRETQYF	TGTGCCAGCCCTTCGGATAGGGGTCCGAGGGAGACCCAGTACTTC
.	TRBV18	.	TRBJ1-2	CASTSGVANYGYTF	TGTGCCAGCACCTCCGGGGTAGCTAACTATGGCTACACCTTC
.	TRBV5-5	.	TRBJ1-2	CASSGNPISGYTF	TGTGCCAGCAGCGGTAACCCCATAAGTGGCTACACCTTC
.	TRBV12-3/TRBV12-4	.	TRBJ2-7	CASSLGFVYEQYF	TGTGCCAGCAGTTTGGGATTCGTCTACGAGCAGTACTTC
.	TRBV9	.	TRBJ1-2	CASSVGSLDYGYTF	TGTGCCAGCAGCGTAGGATCGCTAGACTATGGCTACACCTTC
TRBD1	TRBV18	.	TRBJ2-1	CASSPPLRDRAWNEQFF	TGTGCCAGCTCACCACCGCTGAGGGACAGGGCCTGGAATGAGCAGTTCTTC
.	TRBV7-9	few	TRBJ1-1	CASRGQEGTEAFF	TGTGCCAGTAGAGGGCAGGAGGGGACTGAAGCTTTCTTT
.	TRBV6-4	.	TRBJ2-1	CASSVVRGSNNEQFF	TGTGCCAGCAGTGTGGTTAGGGGATCTAACAATGAGCAGTTCTTC
TRBD1	TRBV19	.	TRBJ1-3	CASNSVGQGIGNTIYF	TGTGCCAGTAACAGTGTAGGACAGGGAATTGGAAACACCATATATTTT
.	TRBV29-1	.	TRBJ2-7	CSARPDGTYEQYF	TGCAGCGCCCGACCCGACGGAACCTACGAGCAGTACTTC
.	TRBV6-1	.	TRBJ1-2	CASSGGGPLKDYGYTF	TGTGCCAGCAGTGGCGGGGGACCTTTGAAGGACTATGGCTACACCTTC
.	TRBV28	.	TRBJ2-5	CASSLTGTQETQYF	TGTGCCAGCAGTCTAACCGGGACACAGGAGACCCAGTACTTC
.	TRBV3-1/TRBV3-2	.	TRBJ1-6	CASSQVGSPLHF	TGTGCCAGCAGCCAAGTTGGATCACCCCTCCACTTT
.	TRBV11-2	.	TRBJ1-4	CASSWDGSTNEKLFF	TGTGCCAGCAGCTGGGACGGGTCAACTAATGAAAAACTGTTTTTT
TRBD2	TRBV5-1	.	TRBJ2-3	CASSLDTRGSGGRTDTQYF	TGCGCCAGCAGCTTAGACACCCGGGGTAGCGGGGGACGCACAGATACGCAGTATTTT
.	TRBV5-1	few	TRBJ2-3	CASSLQVTGTTDTQYF	TGCGCCAGCAGCTTGCAAGTGACAGGAACCACAGATACGCAGTATTTT
.	TRBV5-4	.	TRBJ1-2	CASSLWQSGYTF	TGTGCCAGCAGCTTATGGCAGTCGGGCTACACCTTC
.	TRBV6-5	once	TRBJ1-1	CASSRRHGAPEAFF	TGTGCCAGCAGTAGACGACACGGGGCCCCTGAAGCTTTCTTT
.	TRBV2	.	TRBJ1-2	CASKPGAAGYTF	TGTGCCAGCAAACCGGGGGCGGCTGGCTACACCTTC
.	TRBV2	.	TRBJ2-3	CASSESQSTDTQYF	TGTGCCAGCAGTGAATCTCAGAGCACAGATACGCAGTATTTT
.	TRBV11-3	.	TRBJ2-2	CASRRGRYTGELFF	TGTGCCAGCAGGAGGGGACGGTACACCGGGGAGCTGTTTTTT
.	TRBV3-1/TRBV3-2	.	TRBJ2-2	CASSHGPGYLRTGELFF	TGTGCCAGCAGCCATGGCCCGGGATATTTGCGAACCGGGGAGCTGTTTTTT
TRBD2	TRBV24-1	.	TRBJ2-5	CATSDSASGSRNTQYF	TGTGCCACCAGTGATTCCGCTAGCGGGAGTCGAAATACCCAGTACTTC
.	TRBV6-5	.	TRBJ1-6	CASSLWTENSPLHF	TGTGCCAGCAGCCTATGGACGGAAAATTCACCCCTCCACTTT